These T cell receptor beta chains were read from a single sample in a study of OX40 agonist ivuxolimab in advanced cancers. Libraries were prepared by immunoSEQ multiplex PCR; TCRdb keeps only in-frame clonotypes and omits some of them. The profile shows roughly 98,000 clones, roughly four fifths of them singletons. The specimen comprised CD4+ or CD8+ T cells sorted from blood, sampled in a trial of the OX40 agonist ivuxolimab. These receptors came from an adult with an advanced solid tumor such as melanoma, head and neck, liver or kidney cancer. Each CDR3 is given with its conserved first and last residue. The D gene is left open where the match is weak. Clone size appears in some rows only: once, few, many, or a class for an expanded clone.

v_gene	abundance	d_gene	j_gene	CDR3aa	CDR3nt
TRBV10-3	-	TRBD1	TRBJ1-6	CAINDRDSYNSPLHF	TGTGCCATCAATGACAGGGACTCCTATAATTCACCCCTCCACTTT
TRBV6-4	-	TRBD1	TRBJ1-2	CASSEQGAAGGYTF	TGTGCCAGCAGTGAACAGGGGGCTGCTGGTGGCTACACCTTC
TRBV2	-	-	TRBJ2-7	CASGLGNNEQYF	TGTGCCAGCGGCCTGGGAAACAACGAGCAGTACTTC
TRBV7-3	-	TRBD1	TRBJ1-6	CASSQGQGRNSPLHF	TGTGCCAGCAGCCAAGGACAGGGCCGTAATTCACCCCTCCACTTT
TRBV6-5	-	TRBD2	TRBJ2-1	CASRLAGVPNEQFF	TGTGCCAGCAGGCTAGCGGGAGTACCCAATGAGCAGTTCTTC
TRBV6-5	-	-	TRBJ2-7	CAAKGGSYEQYF	TGTGCCGCAAAGGGGGGGTCTTACGAGCAGTACTTC
TRBV29-1	-	TRBD2	TRBJ2-3	CSVDTAAGLAGAGSTDTQYF	TGCAGCGTTGACACCGCCGCGGGACTAGCGGGAGCAGGGAGCACAGATACGCAGTATTTT
TRBV6-1	-	-	TRBJ2-7	CASSEYGGRIEQYF	TGTGCCAGCAGTGAATACGGGGGGCGCATCGAGCAGTACTTC
TRBV5-1	-	-	TRBJ2-3	CASSSYRQDTQYF	TGCGCCAGCAGCTCGTACAGGCAAGATACGCAGTATTTT
TRBV29-1	once	-	TRBJ2-1	CSVERGIYNEQFF	TGCAGCGTTGAACGGGGTATTTACAATGAGCAGTTCTTC
TRBV4-3	-	TRBD1	TRBJ1-1	CASSQPGTGNTEAFF	TGCGCCAGCAGCCAACCCGGGACAGGTAACACTGAAGCTTTCTTT
TRBV28	-	-	TRBJ2-7	CASSLELAGGSYEQYF	TGTGCCAGCAGTTTAGAGTTGGCAGGGGGGTCCTACGAGCAGTACTTC
TRBV28	once	-	TRBJ1-1	CASRPYSGTEAFF	TGTGCCAGCAGACCCTATTCTGGTACTGAAGCTTTCTTT
TRBV18	-	TRBD1	TRBJ1-4	CASSPPEGGQGAALHEKLFF	TGTGCCAGCTCACCACCCGAGGGGGGACAGGGGGCGGCCTTGCATGAAAAACTGTTTTTT
TRBV5-1	-	-	TRBJ2-1	CASTPGAPNEQFF	TGCGCCAGCACCCCGGGGGCCCCCAATGAGCAGTTCTTC
TRBV15	-	-	TRBJ1-1	CATSAQGGFESEAFF	TGTGCCACCAGCGCCCAAGGGGGATTTGAGTCTGAAGCTTTCTTT
TRBV7-3	once	-	TRBJ1-1	CASSSNRRTEAFF	TGTGCCAGCAGCTCAAACAGAAGAACTGAAGCTTTCTTT
TRBV30	few	-	TRBJ2-1	CAWSVSGNEQFF	TGTGCCTGGAGTGTGTCAGGGAATGAGCAGTTCTTC
TRBV5-5	-	-	TRBJ1-1	CASSLVSRVNTEAFF	TGTGCCAGCAGCTTGGTTAGTAGGGTGAACACTGAAGCTTTCTTT
TRBV18	-	-	TRBJ2-4	CASSPGGRTKNIQYF	TGTGCCAGCTCACCCGGGGGGCGAACCAAAAACATTCAGTACTTC
TRBV13	once	-	TRBJ1-3	CASSNWAVNSGNTIYF	TGTGCCAGCAGCAATTGGGCTGTCAACTCTGGAAACACCATATATTTT
TRBV6-5	-	-	TRBJ1-1	CASSRSRGARTEAFF	TGTGCCAGCTCCCGGAGTCGGGGCGCCCGGACTGAAGCTTTCTTT
TRBV19	-	TRBD1	TRBJ1-6	CASSKGDRASPLHF	TGTGCCAGTAGCAAAGGAGACAGGGCTTCACCCCTCCACTTT
TRBV7-9	-	TRBD2	TRBJ2-5	CASSPGTSGNFQETQYF	TGTGCCAGCAGCCCAGGGACTAGCGGGAACTTCCAAGAGACCCAGTACTTC
TRBV15	few	-	TRBJ1-5	CATSTRTHQPQHF	TGTGCCACCAGCACCCGGACCCACCAGCCCCAGCATTTT
TRBV23-1	-	-	TRBJ1-2	CASSQSTGVGYDHTF	TGCGCCAGCAGTCAATCTACCGGGGTGGGCTATGATCACACCTTC
TRBV2	-	TRBD1	TRBJ2-5	CASRGAGTGRETQYF	TGTGCCAGCAGAGGGGCTGGGACAGGGAGGGAGACCCAGTACTTC
TRBV7-2	once	-	TRBJ2-7	CASSVDWAGSYEQYF	TGTGCCAGCAGCGTAGACTGGGCGGGGTCCTACGAGCAGTACTTC
TRBV29-1	-	-	TRBJ1-1	CSVEKIRSEAFF	TGCAGCGTTGAGAAGATCCGTTCTGAAGCTTTCTTT
TRBV29-1	once	TRBD2	TRBJ2-3	CSAGTSGRMDTQYF	TGCAGCGCGGGTACTAGCGGGAGGATGGATACGCAGTATTTT
TRBV6-1	-	TRBD1	TRBJ2-2	CASSADRGSGELFF	TGTGCCAGCAGTGCCGACAGGGGATCCGGGGAGCTGTTTTTT
TRBV6-5	-	-	TRBJ2-7	CASSYGATDYEQYF	TGTGCCAGCAGTTACGGGGCGACAGACTACGAGCAGTACTTC
TRBV29-1	-	-	TRBJ1-2	CSVSSYGYTF	TGCAGCGTTTCCAGCTATGGCTACACCTTC
TRBV30	-	-	TRBJ2-1	CAWSRLANEQFF	TGTGCCTGGAGTCGGCTAGCCAATGAGCAGTTCTTC
TRBV2	few	-	TRBJ1-6	CASSEDLIHSPLHF	TGTGCCAGCAGTGAGGACTTAATACATTCACCCCTCCACTTT
TRBV29-1	-	-	TRBJ1-2	CSGGAEAGYTF	TGCAGCGGCGGGGCGGAGGCTGGCTACACCTTC
TRBV28	-	TRBD1	TRBJ2-5	CASSPQTGVETQYF	TGTGCCAGCAGTCCCCAGACAGGGGTAGAGACCCAGTACTTC
TRBV29-1	-	TRBD2	TRBJ2-6	CSPREGGLGANVLTF	TGCAGTCCCCGGGAGGGAGGGTTGGGGGCCAACGTCCTGACTTTC
TRBV7-3	-	TRBD1	TRBJ1-1	CASSPYRVAGTERTEAFF	TGTGCCAGCAGCCCGTACCGTGTTGCGGGGACAGAGAGGACTGAAGCTTTCTTT
TRBV28	-	-	TRBJ1-1	CASSPWGMGQKNTEAFF	TGTGCCAGCAGTCCATGGGGCATGGGCCAAAAAAACACTGAAGCTTTCTTT
TRBV18	-	-	TRBJ2-6	CASSPGPQGANVLTF	TGTGCCAGCTCACCCGGGCCGCAGGGGGCCAACGTCCTGACTTTC
TRBV9	-	TRBD1	TRBJ2-1	CASSPGTGGSNEQFF	TGTGCCAGCAGCCCAGGGACAGGCGGAAGCAATGAGCAGTTCTTC
TRBV28	-	TRBD1	TRBJ2-7	CASRIPGQGGYEQYF	TGTGCCAGCAGAATCCCGGGACAGGGGGGCTACGAGCAGTACTTC
TRBV7-3	-	-	TRBJ1-2	CASSLSGYIAGDGYTF	TGTGCCAGCAGCTTATCAGGGTATATTGCAGGGGATGGCTACACCTTC
TRBV7-8	-	TRBD2	TRBJ2-2	CASSLAGGGAPGELFF	TGTGCCAGCAGCTTAGCGGGCGGGGGGGCCCCCGGGGAGCTGTTTTTT
TRBV28	-	-	TRBJ1-5	CASRTVPSNQPQHF	TGTGCCAGCAGGACAGTTCCTAGCAATCAGCCCCAGCATTTT
TRBV9	-	-	TRBJ2-3	CASSTKDTQYF	TGTGCCAGCAGCACCAAAGATACGCAGTATTTT
TRBV5-6	-	-	TRBJ1-5	CASSLQGLGDQPQHF	TGTGCCAGCAGCTTGCAGGGGCTGGGTGATCAGCCCCAGCATTTT
TRBV28	-	-	TRBJ1-2	CASSLAGYYGYTF	TGTGCCAGCAGTTTGGCAGGGTACTATGGCTACACCTTC
TRBV7-6	-	TRBD2	TRBJ2-2	CASSLTSGTTGELFF	TGTGCCAGCAGCCTCACTAGCGGCACCACCGGGGAGCTGTTTTTT
TRBV7-2	-	-	TRBJ1-1	CASSFSRASIANTEAFF	TGTGCCAGCAGCTTTTCCCGAGCTTCAATCGCGAACACTGAAGCTTTCTTT
TRBV5-5	-	-	TRBJ2-3	CASSLVRDSTDTQYF	TGTGCCAGCAGCTTGGTTAGGGATAGCACAGATACGCAGTATTTT